The clone carrying this T cell receptor (beta chain) was seen just once. The CDR3 is made up of 15 amino acids. CDR1 and CDR2 (germline): MNHNS, SASEGT. The junction had 5 bases not matched to a gene; V was cut back by 3 bases and J by 1 base. This sample stems from a study of shared clonotypes between healthy human individuals. TCRdb keeps only in-frame clones here, not all; method: immunoSEQ multiplex PCR. The repertoire holds approximately 2.4 million clones, with approximately 94% as singletons. The chain combines TRBV6-1 with TRBJ1-1, with 7 nucleotides matching TRBD1. This clonotype originated in a man aged 18 to 29 in good health. Sequencing was done on a sample of naive CD4+ T cells sorted from blood. Indicated subset: CD45RA+ positively selected. CDR3 DNA sequence: TGTGCCAGCAGTGATCGACAGGGAAAGAACACTGAAGCTTTCTTT. As protein: CASSDRQGKNTEAFF.